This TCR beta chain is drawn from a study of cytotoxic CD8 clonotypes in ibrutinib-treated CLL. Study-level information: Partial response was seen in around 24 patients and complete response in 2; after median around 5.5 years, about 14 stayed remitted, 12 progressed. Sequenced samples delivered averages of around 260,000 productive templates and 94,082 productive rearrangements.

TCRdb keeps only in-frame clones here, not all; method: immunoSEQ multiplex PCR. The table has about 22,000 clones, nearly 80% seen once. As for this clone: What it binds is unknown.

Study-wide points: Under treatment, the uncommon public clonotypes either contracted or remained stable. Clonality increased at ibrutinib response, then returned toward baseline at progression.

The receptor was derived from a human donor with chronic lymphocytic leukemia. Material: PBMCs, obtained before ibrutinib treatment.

CDR3 protein: CVRTSHYGYTF. CDR3 DNA: TGTGTCAGGACCTCTCACTATGGCTACACCTTC. The chain has TRBV7-5 and TRBJ1-2. TRBV7-5 is deemed a pseudogene. The CDR3 sequence is 11 residues long.